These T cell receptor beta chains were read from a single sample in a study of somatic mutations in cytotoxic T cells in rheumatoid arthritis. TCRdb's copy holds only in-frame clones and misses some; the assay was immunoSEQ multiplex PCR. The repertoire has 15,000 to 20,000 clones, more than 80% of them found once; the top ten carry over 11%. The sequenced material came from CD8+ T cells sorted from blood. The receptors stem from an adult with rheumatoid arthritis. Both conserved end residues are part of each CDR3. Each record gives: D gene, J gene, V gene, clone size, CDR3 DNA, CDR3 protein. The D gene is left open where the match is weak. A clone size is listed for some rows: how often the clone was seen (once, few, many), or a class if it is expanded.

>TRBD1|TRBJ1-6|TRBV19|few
TGTGCCAGTAGTATATCCGGCCAGGGGGCGTCTAATTCACCCCTCCACTTT
CASSISGQGASNSPLHF
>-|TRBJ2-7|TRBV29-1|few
TGCAGCGTTGTTTGGGTAAAGCGGCAGTACTTC
CSVVWVKRQYF
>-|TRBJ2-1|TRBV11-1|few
TGTGCCAGCAGCTCAAGGACCAATGAGCAGTTCTTC
CASSSRTNEQFF
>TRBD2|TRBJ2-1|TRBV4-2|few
TGTGCCAGCAGCCAAGAAGCGGGGGCCTACAATGAGCAGTTCTTC
CASSQEAGAYNEQFF
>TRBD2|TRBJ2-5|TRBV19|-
TGTGCCAGTAGTATAGGGGGGAGCGGGGGGTCTCAAGAGACCCAGTACTTC
CASSIGGSGGSQETQYF
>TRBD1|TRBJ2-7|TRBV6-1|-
TGTGCCAGCTACCTCGGACAGGGGGTTTTCCACGAGCAGTACTTC
CASYLGQGVFHEQYF
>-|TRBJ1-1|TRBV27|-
TGTGCCAGCAGTTCCGTGCGGGGGAGAGGTACTGAAGCTTTCTTT
CASSSVRGRGTEAFF
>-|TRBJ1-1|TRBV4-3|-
TGCGCCAGCAGCCAAGATAGGGAGGGGACTGAAGCTTTCTTT
CASSQDREGTEAFF
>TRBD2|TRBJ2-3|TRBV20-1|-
TGCAGTGCTCCGAACAAGCGGGGCACCCTATTT
CSAPNKRGTLF
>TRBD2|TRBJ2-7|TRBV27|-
TGTGCCAGCAGCCCTTTTCTAGCGGGCTCCTACGAGCAGTACTTC
CASSPFLAGSYEQYF
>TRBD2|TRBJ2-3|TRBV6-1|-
TGTGCCAGCAGTGAAGCCTGGACTAGCGGGGGTATGGATACGCAGTATTTT
CASSEAWTSGGMDTQYF
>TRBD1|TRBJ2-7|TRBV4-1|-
TGCGCCAGCAGCCAATCCGGACAGGGACAATCTGGCGAGCAGTACTTC
CASSQSGQGQSGEQYF
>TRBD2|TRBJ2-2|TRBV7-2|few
TGTGCCAGCAGTTCCGCGGGGGGCTGGGTCACCGGGGAGCTGTTTTTT
CASSSAGGWVTGELFF
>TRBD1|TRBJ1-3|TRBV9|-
TGTGCCAGCAGCGCACAGGGGGGAGGAAACACCATATATTTT
CASSAQGGGNTIYF
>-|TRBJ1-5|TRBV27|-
TGTGCCAGCCGATCCACGACAAGGGGCGGCAATCAGCCCCAGCATTTT
CASRSTTRGGNQPQHF
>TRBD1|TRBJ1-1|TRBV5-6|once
TGTGCCAGCAGCGACCGGGACAGGTTAACCACTGAAGCTTTCTTT
CASSDRDRLTTEAFF
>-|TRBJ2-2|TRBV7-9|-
TGTGCCAGCAGCTCGACTTCGAACACCGGGGAGCTGTTTTTT
CASSSTSNTGELFF
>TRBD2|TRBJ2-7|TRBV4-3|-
TGCGCCAGCAGCCAAGGGGCGGGAGTTTCCTACGAGCAGTACTTC
CASSQGAGVSYEQYF
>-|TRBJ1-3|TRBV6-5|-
TGTGCCAGCAGTTTTGGAAGGGCTGGAAACACCATATATTTT
CASSFGRAGNTIYF
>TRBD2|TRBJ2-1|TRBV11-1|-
TGTGCCAGCAGCCTCTCTCTAGCGGGGGGGCGCTCCTCCTACAATGAGCAGTTCTTC
CASSLSLAGGRSSYNEQFF
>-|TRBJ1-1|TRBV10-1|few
TGCGCCACATACCGCGGTACGAACACTGAAGCTTTCTTT
CATYRGTNTEAFF